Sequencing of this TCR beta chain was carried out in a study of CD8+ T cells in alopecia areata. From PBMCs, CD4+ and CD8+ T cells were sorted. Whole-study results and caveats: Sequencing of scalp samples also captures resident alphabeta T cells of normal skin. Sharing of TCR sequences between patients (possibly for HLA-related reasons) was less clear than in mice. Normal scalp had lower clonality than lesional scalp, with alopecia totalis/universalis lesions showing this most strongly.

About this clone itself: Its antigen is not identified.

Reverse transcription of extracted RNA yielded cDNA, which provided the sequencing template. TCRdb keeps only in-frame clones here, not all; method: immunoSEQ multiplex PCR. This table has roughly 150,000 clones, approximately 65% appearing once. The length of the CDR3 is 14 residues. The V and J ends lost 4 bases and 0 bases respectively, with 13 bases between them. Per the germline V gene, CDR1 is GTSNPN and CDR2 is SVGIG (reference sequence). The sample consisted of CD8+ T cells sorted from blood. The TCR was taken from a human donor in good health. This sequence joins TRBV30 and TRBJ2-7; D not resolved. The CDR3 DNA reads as TGTGCCTGGACCGGTCAGGAGAGCTCCTACGAGCAGTACTTC. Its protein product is CAWTGQESSYEQYF.